This TCR beta chain originates from a study of CD8+ T cells in alopecia areata. About the study: Treated patients were given 5 to 10 mg oral tofacitinib twice daily. Scoring of severity for treated patients was based on percentage of affected scalp area.

Study-wide points: Scalp clonality and expanded CD8+ clones among the top 100 fell significantly with tofacitinib.

In this sample, this clone turned up a few times. What it binds is not known. Germline CDR1 reads SNHLY; CDR2 reads FYNNEI. V shed 6 bases and J shed 5 bases, with 16 bases lying between them. This CDR3 is 14 amino acids long. Extraction of RNA preceded its reverse transcription into cDNA, which served as the sequencing template. TCRdb keeps only in-frame clones here, not all; method: immunoSEQ multiplex PCR. Seen here are around 190,000 clones, over 60% observed once, and the top ten hold 4.2%. Treatment described: oral pan-JAK inhibitor, 5-10 mg twice daily. Alopecia areata patients gave lesional scalp punch biopsies and peripheral blood samples.

The TCR was taken from a human donor with alopecia areata. The rearrangement uses TRBV2 and TRBJ2-5, with unresolved D. The sequences come from CD4+ T cells sorted from blood, collected at week 4, from a patient treated with tofacitinib. The CDR3 DNA reads TGTGCCAGCAGGAGCTTGCAATCGGTGGAGACCCAGTACTTC. Translated, it gives CASRSLQSVETQYF.